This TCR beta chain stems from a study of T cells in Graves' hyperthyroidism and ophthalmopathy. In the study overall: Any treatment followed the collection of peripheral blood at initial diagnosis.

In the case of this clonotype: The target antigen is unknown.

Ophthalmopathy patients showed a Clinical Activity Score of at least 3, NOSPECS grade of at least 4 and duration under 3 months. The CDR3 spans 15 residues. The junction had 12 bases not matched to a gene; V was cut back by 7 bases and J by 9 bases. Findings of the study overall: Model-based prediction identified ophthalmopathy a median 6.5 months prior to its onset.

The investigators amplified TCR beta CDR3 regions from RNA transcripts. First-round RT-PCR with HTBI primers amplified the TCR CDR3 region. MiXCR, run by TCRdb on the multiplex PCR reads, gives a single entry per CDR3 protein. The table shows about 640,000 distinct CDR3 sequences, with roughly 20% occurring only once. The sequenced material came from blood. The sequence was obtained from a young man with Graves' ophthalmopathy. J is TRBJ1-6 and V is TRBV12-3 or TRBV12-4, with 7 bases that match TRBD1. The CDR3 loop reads CASNSGGGLISPLHF. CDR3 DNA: TGTGCCAGCAACTCAGGGGGGGGACTTATTTCACCCCTCCACTTT.